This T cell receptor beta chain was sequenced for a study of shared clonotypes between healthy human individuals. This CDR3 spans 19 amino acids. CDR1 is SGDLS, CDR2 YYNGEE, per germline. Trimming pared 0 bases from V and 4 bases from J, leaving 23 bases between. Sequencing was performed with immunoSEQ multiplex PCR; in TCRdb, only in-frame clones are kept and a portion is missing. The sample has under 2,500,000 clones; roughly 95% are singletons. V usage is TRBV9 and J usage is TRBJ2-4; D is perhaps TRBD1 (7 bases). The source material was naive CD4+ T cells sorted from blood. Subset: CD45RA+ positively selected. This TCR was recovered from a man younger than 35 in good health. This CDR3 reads CASSVDTLGAQGGKNIQYF. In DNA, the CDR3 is TGTGCCAGCAGCGTAGACACGCTTGGGGCTCAGGGGGGTAAAAACATTCAGTACTTC.